These 20 T cell receptor beta chains came from one sample sequenced in a study of T-cell memory formation after mild COVID-19. TCRdb itself ran the 5' RACE reads through MiXCR, one entry per CDR3 protein. The table shows 350,000 to 500,000 distinct CDR3 sequences, with around 18% occurring only once. Sequencing was carried out using PBMCs or a T cell subset sorted from them (not recorded which). The receptors come from an adult woman who had mild COVID-19 (a few samples of this study predate the infection). Cell type and time point are not known.

A few counts support this clonotype. The chain employs TRBV7-3 and TRBJ1-2; D gene ambiguous. V dropped 5 bases and J dropped 7 bases, with 11 bases sitting between them. The CDR3 runs to 12 residues. The V gene's germline CDR1 is SGHTA and CDR2 FQGTGA. This CDR3 is CASSPPGGGYTF. CDR3 nucleotides: TGTGCCAGCAGCCCCCCCGGAGGTGGCTACACCTTC.

This clonotype was recorded a few times. This chain links TRBV6-5 with TRBJ1-4; TRBD1 matches at 8 bases. Germline CDR1 MNHEY, CDR2 SVGAGI. With 5 bases clipped from V and 3 bases from J, the junction kept 2 bases outside the gene matches. CDR3 length: 14 residues. DNA of the CDR3: TGTGCCAGCAGTGAACAGGGGGCTAATGAAAAACTGTTTTTT. Its translation: CASSEQGANEKLFF.

For the CDR3, the DNA is TGCGCCAGCAGCCAAGGAAGAGGGGGACTAGGTTCCTCCTACGAGCAGTACTTC. Translation: CASSQGRGGLGSSYEQYF. This rearrangement joins TRBV4-3 to TRBJ2-7, with 8 bases fitting TRBD2. After removal of 1 base from V and 0 bases from J, the junction contained 11 bases not matched to a gene. Germline CDR1 reads LGHNA; CDR2 reads YSLEER. There are 18 residues in the CDR3.

This clonotype was recorded many times. The chain carries TRBV2 and TRBJ1-3, with D hard to call. CDR3 length: 12 amino acids. The germline V gene encodes CDR1 SNHLY and CDR2 FYNNEI. V was pared by 9 bases and J by 3 bases, with 9 bases between. CDR3 loop: CARKADGNTIYF. CDR3 in DNA: TGTGCCAGGAAGGCCGATGGAAACACCATATATTTT.

There are a few counts of this clonotype. The chain is built from TRBV14 and TRBJ2-7; D remains ambiguous. Germline V gives CDR1 SGHDN, CDR2 FVKESK. Trimming stripped 7 bases from V and 6 bases from J, with 16 bases between. The CDR3 runs 13 residues. In nucleotides, the CDR3 is TGTGCCAGCACCCCCCACCCCGGGCTCGAGCAGTACTTC. It yields the protein CASTPHPGLEQYF.

The chain links TRBV30 to TRBJ1-1; a possible D gene is TRBD1 (5 bases). The V gene lost 3 bases and the J gene lost 1 base, with 21 bases spanning the gap. CDR3 length equals 17 residues. The germline V gene encodes CDR1 GTSNPN and CDR2 SVGIG (reference sequence). As DNA, the CDR3 is TGTGCCTGGAGATCGAGGGCAGCCCCGGGGGGGAACACTGAAGCTTTCTTT. It specifies CAWRSRAAPGGNTEAFF.

This clonotype was recorded at least ten times. This chain uses TRBV7-8 with TRBJ1-4, with D perhaps TRBD1 (6 bases). The germline CDR1 and CDR2 sequences are SGHVS and FQNEAQ. The V gene lost 4 bases and the J gene lost 7 bases, with 13 bases spanning the gap. The CDR3 has 14 amino acids. CDR3 loop: CASSSGLRGEKLFF. DNA for the CDR3: TGTGCCAGCAGCTCGGGCCTCAGGGGTGAAAAACTGTTTTTT. Full variable domain (missing parts from reference TRBV7-8 and TRBJ1-4): GAGVSQSPRYKVAKRGQDVALRCDPISGHVSLFWYQQALGQGPEFLTYFQNEAQLDKSGLPSDRFFAERPEGSVSTLKIQRTQQEDSAVYLCASSSGLRGEKLFFGSGTQLSVL.

This clonotype was detected only a few times. The chain combines TRBV12-3 or TRBV12-4 with TRBJ1-2, with TRBD1 identical over 7 bases. V was pared by 11 bases and J by 0 bases, with 15 bases of the junction left unmatched. This CDR3 is 16 amino acids long. The CDR3 protein is CASSLIGQGANYGYTF. The CDR3 bases are TGTGCCTCCAGTCTTATAGGGCAGGGGGCTAACTATGGCTACACCTTC.

The J gene is TRBJ2-1, the V gene TRBV7-8, with D perhaps TRBD1 (5 bases). This CDR3 has 13 residues. Germline values: CDR1 SGHVS, CDR2 FQNEAQ. V lost 5 bases and J lost 5, with 10 bases in between. The CDR3, as DNA: TGTGCCAGCAGCCCTGACAGAAACAATGAGCAGTTCTTC. Encoded protein: CASSPDRNNEQFF.

This clonotype was detected only a few times. The chain uses TRBV7-2 and TRBJ2-7, with 7 bases fitting TRBD2. J lost 6 bases, V lost 7 bases, and 12 bases had no gene match. Germline V gene lookup returns CDR1 SGHTA and CDR2 FQGNSA. The CDR3 extends over 14 amino acids. CDR3 DNA sequence: TGTGCCAGCAATGGAGCGGGGTATCCCCCCGAGCAGTACTTC. As protein: CASNGAGYPPEQYF. Complete variable domain (other parts from reference TRBV7-2 and TRBJ2-7): GAGVSQSPSNKVTEKGKDVELRCDPISGHTALYWYRQSLGQGLEFLIYFQGNSAPDKSGLPSDRFSAERTGGSVSTLTIQRTQQEDSAVYLCASNGAGYPPEQYFGPGTRLTVT.

The J gene is TRBJ2-5, the V gene TRBV12-3 or TRBV12-4; no clear D. Trimming left V 6 bases short and J 2 bases short, with 19 bases between. The CDR3 spans 16 residues. The CDR3 region is CASRGPRPPLQETQYF. CDR3 DNA: TGTGCCAGCAGGGGCCCGCGCCCGCCACTTCAAGAGACCCAGTACTTC.

This chain joins TRBV11-3 and TRBJ2-7, with D maybe TRBD1 (6 bases). The germline CDR1 and CDR2 sequences are SGHNT and YENEEA. The CDR3 totals 13 residues. V was shortened by 6 bases and J by 3 bases, with 12 bases between the two germline ends. The CDR3 region is CASRDQGNYEQYF. Written as DNA, the CDR3 is TGTGCCAGCAGGGATCAGGGGAACTACGAGCAGTACTTC.

The chain has TRBV4-2 and TRBJ1-2; maybe TRBD1 (5 bases). V was shortened by 0 bases and J by 5 bases, with 10 bases between the two germline ends. Germline lookup yields CDR1 LGHNA and CDR2 YNFKEQ. The CDR3 spans 14 residues. The CDR3 DNA sequence: TGTGCCAGCAGCCAAGATCGGGGCTCGTATGGCTACACCTTC. Translating it yields CASSQDRGSYGYTF.

The gene calls are TRBV15 and TRBJ2-3; D remains ambiguous. Germline lookup yields CDR1 LNHNV and CDR2 YYDKDF (reference sequence). The CDR3 has 14 amino acids. Deletions cut 4 bases from V and 5 bases from J, with 13 bases between. The CDR3 nucleotides read TGTGCCACCAGCACCCGGTACGGCGGAGATACGCAGTATTTT. Its translation is CATSTRYGGDTQYF.

This clonotype was seen more than once but under ten times. The rearrangement links TRBV20-1 to TRBJ2-7; TRBD1 aligns across 9 bases. CDR1 DFQATT and CDR2 SNEGSKA come from the germline V gene (reference sequence). CDR3 length equals 13 residues. The ends lost 6 bases at V and 6 bases at J; junction bases unmatched: 9. The CDR3 here is CSAFYRGPGEQYF. The CDR3 DNA follows: TGCAGTGCATTCTACAGGGGGCCGGGCGAGCAGTACTTC.

This sequence joins TRBV12-3 or TRBV12-4 and TRBJ2-7, with 8 bases that match TRBD2. This CDR3 spans 14 amino acids. Trimming took 4 bases from V and 6 from J; bases not matched to a gene: 8. The chain's CDR3 is CASSSSGRGGEQYF. Written as DNA, the CDR3 is TGTGCCAGCAGTTCGAGCGGGAGAGGAGGCGAGCAGTACTTC.

This clonotype was seen only a few times. The chain is built from TRBV29-1 and TRBJ2-5; D gene ambiguous. V lost 7 bases, J lost 1 base, and 4 bases lay in between. The CDR3 sequence is 10 residues long. CDR1 SQVTM and CDR2 ANQGSEA come from the germline V gene. CDR3 sequence: CSGGQETQYF. CDR3 bases: TGCAGCGGCGGCCAAGAGACCCAGTACTTC.

The genes are TRBV25-1 and TRBJ1-3; 10 nucleotides match TRBD1. CDR1 and CDR2 (germline): MGHDK, SYGVNS. With 6 bases clipped from V and 4 bases from J, the junction kept 3 bases outside the gene matches. CDR3 length equals 14 residues. The CDR3 DNA sequence: TGTGCCAGCAGGGGACAGGGGTACGGAAACACCATATATTTT. Residues: CASRGQGYGNTIYF.

This clonotype has a handful of counts. The V gene is TRBV11-2, the J gene TRBJ1-1; 7 nucleotides align to TRBD1. The germline CDR1 and CDR2 sequences are SGHAT and FQNNGV. CDR3 length: 14 amino acids. The junction had 9 bases not matched to a gene; V was cut back by 6 bases and J by 5 bases. For the CDR3, the DNA is TGTGCCAGCAGTCCGGACAGGATGGGAACTGAAGCTTTCTTT. Translating it yields CASSPDRMGTEAFF.

This clonotype has a handful of counts. The rearrangement joins TRBV29-1 to TRBJ1-2, with D unclear. V was pared by 1 base and J by 6 bases, with 3 bases between. Germline V CDR1 and CDR2: SQVTM, ANQGSEA. The CDR3 contains 10 residues. Written as DNA, the CDR3 is TGCAGCGTTGAAGGGAATGGCTACACCTTC. Its protein is CSVEGNGYTF.